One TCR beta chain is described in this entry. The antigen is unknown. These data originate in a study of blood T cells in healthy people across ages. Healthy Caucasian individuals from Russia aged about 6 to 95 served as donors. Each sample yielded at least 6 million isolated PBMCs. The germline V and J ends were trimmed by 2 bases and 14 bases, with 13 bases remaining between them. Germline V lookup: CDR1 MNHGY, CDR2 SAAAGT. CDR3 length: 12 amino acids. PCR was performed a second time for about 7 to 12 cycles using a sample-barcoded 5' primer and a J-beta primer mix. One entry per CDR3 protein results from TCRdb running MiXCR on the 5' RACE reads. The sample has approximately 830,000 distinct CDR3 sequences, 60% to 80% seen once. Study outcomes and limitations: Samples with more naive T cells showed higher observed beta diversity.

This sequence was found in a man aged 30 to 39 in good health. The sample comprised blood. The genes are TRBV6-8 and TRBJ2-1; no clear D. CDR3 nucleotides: TGTGCCAGCAGTTACAACAGCCGCCCTGAGTTCTTC. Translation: CASSYNSRPEFF.